These T cell receptor beta chains were read from a single sample in a study of shared clonotypes between healthy human individuals. Libraries were prepared by immunoSEQ multiplex PCR; TCRdb keeps only in-frame clonotypes and omits some of them. The data hold 2 million or so clones, with approximately 94% observed a single time. Specimen: naive CD8+ T cells sorted from blood. These receptors were collected from a man between 18 and 29 years old in good health. Each CDR3 is given with its conserved first and last residue. The size field is filled for only some rows; it gives once, few, many or a size class.

J gene | V gene | clone size | CDR3 protein
TRBJ2-2 | TRBV4-1 | - | CASSQDSGLATGELFF
TRBJ2-7 | TRBV4-3 | once | CASSPAAGLYEQYF
TRBJ2-1 | TRBV6-1 | - | CASSGPLDRHNEQFF
TRBJ1-5 | TRBV10-3 | - | CAISAGYNQPQHF
TRBJ1-2 | TRBV27 | - | CASSLISPTGADYGYTF
TRBJ1-1 | TRBV5-4 | - | CASSPNHLNTEAFF
TRBJ2-2 | TRBV6-5 | - | CASSPGLAGTGELFF
TRBJ2-7 | TRBV29-1 | - | CSVGTSGSYEQYF
TRBJ1-1 | TRBV9 | - | CASSLTGVKAEAFF
TRBJ2-7 | TRBV27 | - | CASSFGVGSYEQYF
TRBJ1-2 | TRBV6-6 | - | CASNLRGSNYGYTF
TRBJ2-2 | TRBV7-8 | - | CASSPLMASGLTGELFF
TRBJ2-3 | TRBV5-1 | - | CASSRFRLAGTDTQYF
TRBJ2-3 | TRBV5-4 | - | CASSLEGADTQYF
TRBJ2-5 | TRBV5-1 | few | CASSLGGLETQYF
TRBJ2-7 | TRBV19 | once | CASSPRTGGTSNEQYF
TRBJ1-1 | TRBV6-1 | - | CASLTRGVEAFF
TRBJ2-1 | TRBV30 | - | CAWSWLAGASEQFF
TRBJ1-4 | TRBV7-9 | - | CASSLRQATNEKLFF
TRBJ2-1 | TRBV7-9 | - | CASSSLAGIEQFF
TRBJ1-5 | TRBV6-5 | - | CASSYRTGANQPQHF
TRBJ1-1 | TRBV6-5 | - | CASSYREGAEAFF
TRBJ2-7 | TRBV7-9 | once | CASSFEGTGEYEFSYEQYF
TRBJ2-7 | TRBV5-4 | - | CASSFDREIYEQYF
TRBJ2-3 | TRBV12-2 | - | CASRLDRLAGGPTTTDTQYF
TRBJ1-1 | TRBV2 | - | CASSESLVHEAFF
TRBJ1-1 | TRBV30 | - | CAWSPAVNTEAFF
TRBJ1-5 | TRBV7-9 | - | CASSSEYSNQPQHF
TRBJ1-2 | TRBV27 | - | CASSFGRAYGYTF